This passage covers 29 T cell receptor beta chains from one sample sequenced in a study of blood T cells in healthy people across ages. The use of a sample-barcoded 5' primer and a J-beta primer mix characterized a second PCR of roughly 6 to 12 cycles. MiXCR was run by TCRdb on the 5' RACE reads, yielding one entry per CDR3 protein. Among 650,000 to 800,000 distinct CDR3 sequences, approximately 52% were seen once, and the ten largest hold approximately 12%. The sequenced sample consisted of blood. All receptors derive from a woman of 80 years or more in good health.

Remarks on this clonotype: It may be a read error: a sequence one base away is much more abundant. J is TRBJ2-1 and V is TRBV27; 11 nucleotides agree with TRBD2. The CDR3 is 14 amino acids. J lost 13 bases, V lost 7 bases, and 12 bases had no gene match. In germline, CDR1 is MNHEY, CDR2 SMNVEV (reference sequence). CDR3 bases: TGTGCCAGCAAGGGACTAGCGGCCGGAGAGACCCAGTTCTTC. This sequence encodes CASKGLAAGETQFF.

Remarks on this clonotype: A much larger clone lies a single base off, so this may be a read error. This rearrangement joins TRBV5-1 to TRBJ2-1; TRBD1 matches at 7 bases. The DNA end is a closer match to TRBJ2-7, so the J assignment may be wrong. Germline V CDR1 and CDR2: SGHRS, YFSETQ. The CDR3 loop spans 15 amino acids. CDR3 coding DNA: TGCGCCAGCAGCTTGAGGGACAGCATTTACAATGAGCAGTACTTC. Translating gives CASSLRDSIYNEQYF.

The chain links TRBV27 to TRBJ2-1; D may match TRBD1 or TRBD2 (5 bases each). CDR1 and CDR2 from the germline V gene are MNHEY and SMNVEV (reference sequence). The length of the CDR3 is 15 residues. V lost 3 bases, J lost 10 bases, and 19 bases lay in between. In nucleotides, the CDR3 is TGTGCCAGCAGTTTCCGGGACCTCGACCCTACGGAGCAGTTCTTC. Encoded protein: CASSFRDLDPTEQFF.

The CDR3 protein is CASSFSRPNTGELFF. CDR3 bases: TGTGCCAGCAGCTTCAGTAGACCTAACACCGGGGAGCTGTTTTTT. The rearrangement links TRBV11-2 to TRBJ2-2; no firm D call. V was pared by 3 bases and J by 2 bases, with 10 bases between. Germline loops: CDR1 SGHAT, CDR2 FQNNGV. The CDR3 runs to 15 residues.

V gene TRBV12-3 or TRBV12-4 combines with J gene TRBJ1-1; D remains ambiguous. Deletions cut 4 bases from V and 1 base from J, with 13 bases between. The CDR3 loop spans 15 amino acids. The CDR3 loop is CASSSPAEKNTEAFF. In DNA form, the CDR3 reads TGTGCCAGCAGTTCTCCGGCGGAGAAGAACACTGAAGCTTTCTTT.

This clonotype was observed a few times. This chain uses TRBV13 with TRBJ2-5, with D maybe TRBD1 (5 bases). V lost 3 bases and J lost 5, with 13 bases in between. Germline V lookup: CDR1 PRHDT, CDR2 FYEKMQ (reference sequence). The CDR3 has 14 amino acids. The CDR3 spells CASSFGAGRETQYF. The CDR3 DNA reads TGTGCCAGCAGCTTCGGTGCAGGGCGGGAGACCCAGTACTTC.

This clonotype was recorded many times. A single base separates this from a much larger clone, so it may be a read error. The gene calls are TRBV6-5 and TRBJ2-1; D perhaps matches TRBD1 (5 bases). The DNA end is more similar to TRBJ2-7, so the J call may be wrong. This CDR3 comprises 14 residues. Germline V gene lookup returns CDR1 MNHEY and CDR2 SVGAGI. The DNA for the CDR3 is TGTGCCAGCAGAAAGGGGTCCTCCTACAATGAGCAGTACTTC. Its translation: CASRKGSSYNEQYF.

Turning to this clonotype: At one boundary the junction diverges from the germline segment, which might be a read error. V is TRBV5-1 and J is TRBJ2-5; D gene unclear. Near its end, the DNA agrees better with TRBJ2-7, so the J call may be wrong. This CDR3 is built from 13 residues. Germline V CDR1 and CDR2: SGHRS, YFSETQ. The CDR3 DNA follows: TGCGCCAACAGCTTGCTGGCACCTTCCGAGCAGTACTTC. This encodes CANSLLAPSEQYF.

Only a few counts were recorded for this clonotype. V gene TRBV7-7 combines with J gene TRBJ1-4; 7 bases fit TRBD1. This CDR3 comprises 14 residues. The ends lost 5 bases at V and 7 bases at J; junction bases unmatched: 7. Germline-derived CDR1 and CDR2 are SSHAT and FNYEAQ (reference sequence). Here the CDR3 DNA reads TGTGCCAGCAGCCTCACAGGGGAGAGTGAAAAACTGTTTTTT. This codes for CASSLTGESEKLFF.

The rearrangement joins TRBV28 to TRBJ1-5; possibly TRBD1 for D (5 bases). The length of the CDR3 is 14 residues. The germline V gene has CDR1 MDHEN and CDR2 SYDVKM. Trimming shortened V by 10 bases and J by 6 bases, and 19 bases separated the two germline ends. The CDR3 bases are TGTGCCACCAGGGCGGGCACCGCCGGTCAGCCCCAGCATTTT. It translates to CATRAGTAGQPQHF.

The CDR3 loop is CASSFPSSRGADTQYF. CDR3 coding DNA: TGCGCCAGCAGCTTCCCATCTAGCAGGGGGGCAGATACGCAGTATTTT. The chain has TRBV5-1 and TRBJ2-3; D possibly corresponds to TRBD1 (7 bases). The CDR3 extends over 16 amino acids. Trimming took off 2 bases at V and 4 bases at J, with 17 bases between the two ends. Germline values: CDR1 SGHRS, CDR2 YFSETQ.

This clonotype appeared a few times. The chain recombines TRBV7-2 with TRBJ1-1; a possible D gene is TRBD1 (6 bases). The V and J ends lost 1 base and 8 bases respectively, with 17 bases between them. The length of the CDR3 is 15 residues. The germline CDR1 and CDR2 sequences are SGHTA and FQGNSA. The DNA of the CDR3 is TGTGCCAGCAGCTTAGTGGGGGGGCGCGGACCCGAAGCTTTCTTT. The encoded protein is CASSLVGGRGPEAFF.

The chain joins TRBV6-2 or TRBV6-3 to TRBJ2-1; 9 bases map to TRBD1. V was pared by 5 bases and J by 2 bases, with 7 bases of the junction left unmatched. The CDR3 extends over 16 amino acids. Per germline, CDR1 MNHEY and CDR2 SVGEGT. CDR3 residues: CASSAPGTGPYNEQFF. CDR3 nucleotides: TGTGCCAGCAGTGCTCCCGGGACAGGGCCCTACAATGAGCAGTTCTTC.

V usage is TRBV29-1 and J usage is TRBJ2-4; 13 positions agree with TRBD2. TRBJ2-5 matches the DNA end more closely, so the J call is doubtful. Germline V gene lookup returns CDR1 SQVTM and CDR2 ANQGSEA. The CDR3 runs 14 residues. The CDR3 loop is CSVAGTSGTETQYF. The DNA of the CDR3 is TGCAGCGTGGCCGGGACTAGCGGGACGGAGACCCAGTACTTC.

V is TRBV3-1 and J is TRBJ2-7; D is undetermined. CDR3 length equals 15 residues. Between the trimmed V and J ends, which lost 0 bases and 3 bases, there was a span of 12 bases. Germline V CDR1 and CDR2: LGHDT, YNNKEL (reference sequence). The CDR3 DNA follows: TGTGCCAGCAGCCAAGATGTGAGGTCTCACTACGAGCAGTACTTC. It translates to CASSQDVRSHYEQYF.

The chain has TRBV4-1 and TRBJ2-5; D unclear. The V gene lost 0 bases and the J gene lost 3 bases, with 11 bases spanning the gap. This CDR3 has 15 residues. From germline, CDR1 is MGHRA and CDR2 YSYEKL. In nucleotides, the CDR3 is TGCGCCAGCAGCCAAGATGGAACCATGGAAGAGACCCAGTACTTC. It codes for CASSQDGTMEETQYF.

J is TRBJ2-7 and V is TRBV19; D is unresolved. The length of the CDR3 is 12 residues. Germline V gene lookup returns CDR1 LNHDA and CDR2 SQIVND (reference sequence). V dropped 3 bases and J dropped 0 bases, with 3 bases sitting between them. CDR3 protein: CASSMSSYEQYF. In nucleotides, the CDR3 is TGTGCCAGTAGTATGAGCTCCTACGAGCAGTACTTC.

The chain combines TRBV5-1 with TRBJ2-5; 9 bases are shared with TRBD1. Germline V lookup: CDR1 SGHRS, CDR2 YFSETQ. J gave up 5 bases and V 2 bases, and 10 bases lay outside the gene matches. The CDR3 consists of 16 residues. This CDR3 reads CASSLRGQGSTETQYF. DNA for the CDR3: TGCGCCAGCAGCTTAAGGGGACAGGGTTCAACCGAGACCCAGTACTTC. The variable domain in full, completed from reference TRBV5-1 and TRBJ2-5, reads KAGVTQTPRYLIKTRGQQVTLSCSPISGHRSVSWYQQTPGQGLQFLFEYFSETQRNKGNFPGRFSGRQFSNSRSEMNVSTLELGDSALYLCASSLRGQGSTETQYFGPGTRLLVL.

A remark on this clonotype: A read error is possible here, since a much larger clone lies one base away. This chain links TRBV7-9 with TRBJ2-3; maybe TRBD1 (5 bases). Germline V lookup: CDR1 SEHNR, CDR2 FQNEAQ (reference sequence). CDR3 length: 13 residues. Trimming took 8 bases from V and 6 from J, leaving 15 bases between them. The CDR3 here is CASGPKTADTQYF. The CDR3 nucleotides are TGTGCCAGCGGCCCGAAGACAGCGGATACGCAGTATTTT. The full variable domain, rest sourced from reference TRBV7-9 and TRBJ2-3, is DTGVSQNPRHKITKRGQNVTFRCDPISEHNRLYWYRQTLGQGPEFLTYFQNEAQLEKSRLLSDRFSAERPKGSFSTLEIQRTEQGDSAMYLCASGPKTADTQYFGPGTRLTVL.

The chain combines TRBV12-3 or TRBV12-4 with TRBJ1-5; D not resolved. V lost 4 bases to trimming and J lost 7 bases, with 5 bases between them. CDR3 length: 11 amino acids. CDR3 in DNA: TGTGCCAGCAGTTCTGGACAGCCCCAGCATTTT. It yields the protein CASSSGQPQHF.

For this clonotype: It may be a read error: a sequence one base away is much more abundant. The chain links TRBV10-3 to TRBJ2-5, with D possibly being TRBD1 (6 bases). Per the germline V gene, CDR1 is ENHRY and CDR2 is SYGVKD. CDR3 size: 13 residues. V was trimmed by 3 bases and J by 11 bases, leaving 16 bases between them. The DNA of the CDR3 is TGTGCCATCAGTGAAGACAGGAGAGATGAGCAGTACTTC. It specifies CAISEDRRDEQYF.

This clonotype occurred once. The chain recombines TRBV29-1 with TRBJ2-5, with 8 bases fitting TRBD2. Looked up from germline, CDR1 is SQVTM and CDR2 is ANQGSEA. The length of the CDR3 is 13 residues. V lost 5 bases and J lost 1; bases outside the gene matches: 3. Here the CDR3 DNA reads TGCAGCGTTCAGCGGGGGTTCCAAGAGACCCAGTACTTC. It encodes CSVQRGFQETQYF.

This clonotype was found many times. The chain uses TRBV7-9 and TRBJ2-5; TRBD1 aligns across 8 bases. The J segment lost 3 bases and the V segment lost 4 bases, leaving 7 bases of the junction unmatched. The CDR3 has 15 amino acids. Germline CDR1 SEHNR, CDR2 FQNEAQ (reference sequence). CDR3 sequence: CASSSRGPWKETQYF. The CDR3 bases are TGTGCCAGCAGCTCCAGGGGGCCTTGGAAAGAGACCCAGTACTTC.

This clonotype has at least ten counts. Here the CDR3 DNA reads TGTGCCAGCAGCTTAGCGGCTAGCGGGGGGACCCAGTACTTC. It encodes CASSLAASGGTQYF. The chain uses TRBV7-9 and TRBJ2-5; the match to TRBD2 covers 10 bases. Per the germline V gene, CDR1 is SEHNR and CDR2 is FQNEAQ (reference sequence). The CDR3 length is 14 residues. V gave up 0 bases and J gave up 7 bases; unmatched junction bases: 2.

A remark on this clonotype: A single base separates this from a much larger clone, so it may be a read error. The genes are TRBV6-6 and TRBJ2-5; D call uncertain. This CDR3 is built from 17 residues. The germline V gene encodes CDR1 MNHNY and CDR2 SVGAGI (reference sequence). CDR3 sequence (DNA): TGTGCCAGCAGTTACTCGAGACCAAAAGGGTTCCAAGGGACCCAGTACTTC. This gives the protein CASSYSRPKGFQGTQYF.

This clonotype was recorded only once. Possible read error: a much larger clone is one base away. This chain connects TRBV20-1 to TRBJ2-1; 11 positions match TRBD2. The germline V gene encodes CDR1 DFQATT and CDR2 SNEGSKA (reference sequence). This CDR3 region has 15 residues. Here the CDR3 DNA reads TGCAGTGCTAGTCCTCCTAGCGGGGGGAACAATGGGCAGTTCTTC. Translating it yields CSASPPSGGNNGQFF.

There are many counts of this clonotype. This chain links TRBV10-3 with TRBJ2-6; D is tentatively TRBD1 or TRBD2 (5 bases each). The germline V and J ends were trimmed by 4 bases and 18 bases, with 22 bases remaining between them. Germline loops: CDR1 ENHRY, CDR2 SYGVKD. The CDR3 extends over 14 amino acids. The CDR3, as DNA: TGTGCCATCAGTGGAGGGGAGACAAGGACCTTCGCGACTTTC. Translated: CAISGGETRTFATF.

CDR3 loop: CASSSLTSRSSYNEQYF. CDR3 coding DNA: TGTGCCAGCAGCTCCCTGACTAGCCGTAGCTCCTACAATGAGCAGTACTTC. The chain combines TRBV7-9 with TRBJ2-1; 7 bases are shared with TRBD2. The DNA end lines up better with TRBJ2-7; the J call may be wrong. This CDR3 is built from 17 residues. The V gene's germline CDR1 is SEHNR and CDR2 FQNEAQ (reference sequence).

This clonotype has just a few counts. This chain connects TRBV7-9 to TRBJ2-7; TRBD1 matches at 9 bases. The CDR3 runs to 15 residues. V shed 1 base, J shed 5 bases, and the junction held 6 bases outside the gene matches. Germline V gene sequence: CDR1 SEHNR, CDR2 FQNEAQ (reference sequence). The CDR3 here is CASSLVRDRVHEQYF. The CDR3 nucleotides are TGTGCCAGCAGCTTAGTCCGGGACAGGGTCCACGAGCAGTACTTC. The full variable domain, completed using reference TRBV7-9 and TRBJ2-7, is DTGVSQNPRHKITKRGQNVTFRCDPISEHNRLYWYRQTLGQGPEFLTYFQNEAQLEKSRLLSDRFSAERPKGSFSTLEIQRTEQGDSAMYLCASSLVRDRVHEQYFGPGTRLTVT.